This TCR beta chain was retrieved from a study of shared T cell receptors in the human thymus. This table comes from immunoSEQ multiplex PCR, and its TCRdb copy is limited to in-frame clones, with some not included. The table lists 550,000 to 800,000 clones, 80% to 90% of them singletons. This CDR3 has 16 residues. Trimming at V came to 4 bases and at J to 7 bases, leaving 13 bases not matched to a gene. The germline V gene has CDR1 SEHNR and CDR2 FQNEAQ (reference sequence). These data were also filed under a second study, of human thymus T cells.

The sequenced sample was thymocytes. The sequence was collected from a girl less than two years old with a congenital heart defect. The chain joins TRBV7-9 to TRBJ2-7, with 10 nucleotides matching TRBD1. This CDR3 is CASSSNFGTGVAEQYF. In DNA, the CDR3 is TGTGCCAGCAGCTCAAATTTCGGGACAGGGGTGGCGGAGCAGTACTTC.